One sample yielded the 10 T cell receptor beta chains listed below, sequenced in a study of T-cell memory formation after mild COVID-19. A single record per CDR3 protein comes from TCRdb applying MiXCR to the 5' RACE reads. Here the sample spans fewer than 400,000 distinct CDR3 sequences, 13% being singletons. Sequencing was carried out using PBMCs or a T cell subset sorted from them (not recorded which). These receptors came from a young man who had mild COVID-19 (a few samples of this study predate the infection). Cell type and time point are not known.

CDR3 DNA sequence: TGCAGCGTTGATGCGGGAAGGTATGGCTACACCTTC. Protein: CSVDAGRYGYTF. The chain joins TRBV29-1 to TRBJ1-2; no clear D. V lost 3 bases and J 5 bases, leaving 10 bases between the germline ends. The CDR3 covers 12 residues. CDR1 and CDR2 (germline): SQVTM, ANQGSEA.

The rearrangement links TRBV7-2 to TRBJ1-1; no definite D call. Germline loops: CDR1 SGHTA, CDR2 FQGNSA. This CDR3 is built from 14 residues. The V and J ends lost 6 bases and 1 base respectively, with 12 bases between them. CDR3 sequence reads: CASSIKVGNTEAFF. In DNA form, the CDR3 reads TGTGCCAGCAGTATTAAGGTGGGGAACACTGAAGCTTTCTTT.

In this sample, this clonotype turned up a few times. The CDR3, as DNA: TGTGCCAGCGGAATTTACGAGCAGTACTTC. Residues: CASGIYEQYF. The rearrangement links TRBV27 to TRBJ2-7; D remains unclear. The CDR3 runs 10 residues. The V end was cut by 8 bases, the J end by 4 bases, with 6 bases between. Germline V CDR1 and CDR2: MNHEY, SMNVEV (reference sequence).

This chain links TRBV4-1 with TRBJ1-5; possible D gene TRBD1, 5 bases. The V and J ends lost 4 bases and 3 bases respectively, with 13 bases between them. The CDR3 totals 15 residues. CDR1 is MGHRA and CDR2 is YSYEKL in the germline V gene. The CDR3: CASSPPGTVNQPQHF. The DNA for the CDR3 is TGCGCCAGCAGCCCCCCCGGGACGGTCAATCAGCCCCAGCATTTT.

This clonotype has a handful of counts. The chain carries TRBV6-4 and TRBJ2-5, with D tentatively TRBD2 (6 bases). CDR3 size: 13 residues. Germline V gene lookup returns CDR1 MRHNA and CDR2 SNTAGT. V was cut by 4 bases and J by 5 bases, with 11 bases left in between. The CDR3 reads CASSATAGETQYF. For the CDR3, the DNA is TGTGCCAGCAGTGCAACTGCGGGGGAGACCCAGTACTTC.

This clonotype has at least ten counts. The chain has TRBV20-1 and TRBJ1-1; 7 positions match TRBD1. This CDR3 is built from 16 residues. The V and J ends lost 6 bases and 4 bases, in that order; junction bases with no gene match: 17. Germline V gives CDR1 DFQATT, CDR2 SNEGSKA (reference sequence). The chain's CDR3 is CSAKLTGDGCCTEAFF. CDR3 coding DNA: TGCAGTGCAAAACTTACAGGGGACGGTTGCTGCACTGAAGCTTTCTTT.

The rearrangement links TRBV5-1 to TRBJ2-1; TRBD1 aligns across 7 bases. The J segment lost 0 bases and the V segment lost 3 bases, leaving 3 bases of the junction unmatched. CDR1 is SGHRS and CDR2 is YFSETQ in the germline V gene. The length of the CDR3 is 15 residues. This chain's CDR3 is CASSWGQSSYNEQFF. The CDR3 region has the DNA TGCGCCAGCAGCTGGGGACAGAGCTCCTACAATGAGCAGTTCTTC.

The chain couples TRBV12-3 or TRBV12-4 to TRBJ2-7, with D perhaps TRBD1 (6 bases). V shed 9 bases and J shed 2 bases, with 11 bases lying between them. The CDR3 extends over 12 amino acids. The CDR3 nucleotides are TGTGCCAGTTCGACAGGACCCTACGAGCAGTACTTC. Protein sequence: CASSTGPYEQYF.

This sequence joins TRBV7-3 and TRBJ2-2; the D gene is possibly TRBD1 (5 bases). Germline CDR1 SGHTA, CDR2 FQGTGA. CDR3 size: 15 residues. The V end lost 5 bases, the J end lost 5 bases, and 15 bases lay between the germline ends. CDR3 sequence (DNA): TGTGCCAGCAGCGCCCGGGTAGCAGGGACCGGGGAGCTGTTTTTT. This translates into CASSARVAGTGELFF.

This clonotype was detected a few times. The rearrangement links TRBV11-2 to TRBJ2-1, with 9 bases lining up with TRBD2. This CDR3 has 15 residues. CDR1 and CDR2 (germline): SGHAT, FQNNGV. The J segment lost 15 bases and the V segment lost 5 bases, leaving 17 bases of the junction unmatched. This chain's CDR3 is CASSGRGGGYGEPFF. The CDR3 nucleotides read TGTGCCAGCAGCGGGCGCGGGGGGGGCTATGGCGAACCGTTCTTC.